This is a list of T cell receptor beta chains from one sample in a study of STAT5B mutations in CD4+ large granular lymphocyte leukemia. The assay was immunoSEQ multiplex PCR, and TCRdb's table has in-frame clones only and misses some. The sample holds about 6,300 clones, 74% seen once. The sequenced sample was PBMCs. Receptors were obtained from a woman aged 70 to 79 with CD4+ T-cell large granular lymphocyte leukemia. CDR3s include the opening cysteine and the closing phenylalanine or tryptophan. D genes are given only for firm matches. Size values are once, few and many counts, or a class for expanded clones, and some rows have none.

j_gene: TRBJ2-7; abundance: few; v_gene: TRBV2; d_gene: TRBD1; CDR3nt: TGTGCCAGCAGTGAACAGGGACAGGGGGCCGACGAGCAGTACTTC; CDR3aa: CASSEQGQGADEQYF
j_gene: TRBJ2-3; abundance: -; v_gene: TRBV29-1; d_gene: TRBD1; CDR3nt: TGCAGCGTTGAGGGACAGGGGACAGATACGCAGTATTTT; CDR3aa: CSVEGQGTDTQYF
j_gene: TRBJ2-2; abundance: -; v_gene: TRBV12-5; d_gene: TRBD1; CDR3nt: TGTGCTAGTGGTACGGGACAGGGAATCGGGGAGCTGTTTTTT; CDR3aa: CASGTGQGIGELFF
j_gene: TRBJ1-1; abundance: -; v_gene: TRBV5-1; d_gene: -; CDR3nt: TGCGCCAGCAGCTTGGATTCGGGGGGGAACACTGAAGCTTTCTTT; CDR3aa: CASSLDSGGNTEAFF
j_gene: TRBJ1-2; abundance: -; v_gene: TRBV28; d_gene: TRBD1; CDR3nt: TGTGCCAGCAGCTCCACGACAGGGGGCTACTATGGCTACACCTTC; CDR3aa: CASSSTTGGYYGYTF
j_gene: TRBJ1-2; abundance: -; v_gene: TRBV10-1; d_gene: -; CDR3nt: TGCGCCAGCAGTGTTCCCTTATTGGAGGATAACTATGGCTACACCTTC; CDR3aa: CASSVPLLEDNYGYTF
j_gene: TRBJ1-2; abundance: -; v_gene: TRBV9; d_gene: -; CDR3nt: TGTGCCAGCAGCCTCTCGTGGTCCCCCGGCTATGGCTACACCTTC; CDR3aa: CASSLSWSPGYGYTF
j_gene: TRBJ2-3; abundance: -; v_gene: TRBV7-8; d_gene: -; CDR3nt: TGTGCCAGCAGCTTAGGGGGGAGAACAGATACGCAGTATTTT; CDR3aa: CASSLGGRTDTQYF
j_gene: TRBJ2-7; abundance: few; v_gene: TRBV4-1; d_gene: TRBD2; CDR3nt: TGCGCCAGCAGCCACGGGGGGTCCACCGAGCAGTACTTC; CDR3aa: CASSHGGSTEQYF
j_gene: TRBJ1-6; abundance: -; v_gene: TRBV19; d_gene: -; CDR3nt: TGTGCCAGTAGTTACCGGCCCCTTAATTCACCCCTCCACTTT; CDR3aa: CASSYRPLNSPLHF
j_gene: TRBJ1-1; abundance: -; v_gene: TRBV7-3; d_gene: -; CDR3nt: TGTGCCAGCAGCCCGCACACCTCGGGGGTCACTGAAGCTTTCTTT; CDR3aa: CASSPHTSGVTEAFF
j_gene: TRBJ1-1; abundance: -; v_gene: TRBV7-3; d_gene: TRBD1; CDR3nt: TGTGCCAGCAGCAGCCGACAGGGGGATACTGAAGCTTTCTTT; CDR3aa: CASSSRQGDTEAFF
j_gene: TRBJ2-6; abundance: -; v_gene: TRBV11-2; d_gene: -; CDR3nt: TGTGCCAGCAGCCCTCCCAGGCACGGAGGGGGGGCCAACGTCCTGACTTTC; CDR3aa: CASSPPRHGGGANVLTF
j_gene: TRBJ1-6; abundance: -; v_gene: TRBV18; d_gene: -; CDR3nt: TGTGCCAGCTCAAGGGAGGACTATAATTCACCCCTCCACTTT; CDR3aa: CASSREDYNSPLHF
j_gene: TRBJ1-3; abundance: -; v_gene: TRBV4-2; d_gene: TRBD1; CDR3nt: TGTGCCAGCAGCCACCCGAGGGGTGGACAGGGGGGAAACACCATATATTTT; CDR3aa: CASSHPRGGQGGNTIYF
j_gene: TRBJ1-5; abundance: few; v_gene: TRBV19; d_gene: -; CDR3nt: TGTGCCAGTAGTATCGGGGATAGCAATCAGCCCCAGCATTTT; CDR3aa: CASSIGDSNQPQHF
j_gene: TRBJ2-7; abundance: -; v_gene: TRBV15; d_gene: TRBD1; CDR3nt: TGTGCCACCAGCAAAGGGACAGTCTCCTACGAGCAGTACTTC; CDR3aa: CATSKGTVSYEQYF
j_gene: TRBJ1-1; abundance: -; v_gene: TRBV9; d_gene: TRBD1; CDR3nt: TGTGCCAGCAGCTCAGGCGGACAGGGGATGAACACTGAAGCTTTCTTT; CDR3aa: CASSSGGQGMNTEAFF
j_gene: TRBJ1-5; abundance: -; v_gene: TRBV6-6; d_gene: -; CDR3nt: TGTGCCAGCAGTTACGGAGAGAAGGGTCAGCCCCAGCATTTT; CDR3aa: CASSYGEKGQPQHF
j_gene: TRBJ1-1; abundance: -; v_gene: TRBV19; d_gene: -; CDR3nt: TGTGCCAGTAGTATGTTTGGGGCCACTGAAGCTTTCTTT; CDR3aa: CASSMFGATEAFF
j_gene: TRBJ2-2; abundance: -; v_gene: TRBV6-5; d_gene: -; CDR3nt: TGTGCCAGCAACCGGGGTAGGGCCGGGGAGCTGTTTTTT; CDR3aa: CASNRGRAGELFF
j_gene: TRBJ1-2; abundance: -; v_gene: TRBV30; d_gene: -; CDR3nt: TGTGCCTGGATGAAGCGGGGCATAAGTCCTGGCTACACCTTC; CDR3aa: CAWMKRGISPGYTF
j_gene: TRBJ1-1; abundance: -; v_gene: TRBV15; d_gene: -; CDR3nt: TGTGCCACCAGCAGAGATTTCGACATCCTAACGGCTTTCTTT; CDR3aa: CATSRDFDILTAFF
j_gene: TRBJ1-5; abundance: -; v_gene: TRBV2; d_gene: -; CDR3nt: TGTGCCAGCAAGGTCGATGGTCAGCCCCAGCATTTT; CDR3aa: CASKVDGQPQHF
j_gene: TRBJ2-5; abundance: -; v_gene: TRBV11-2; d_gene: TRBD2; CDR3nt: TGTGCCAGCAGCTCCGGGACTAGCGGGCAGACCCAGTACTTC; CDR3aa: CASSSGTSGQTQYF
j_gene: TRBJ1-2; abundance: -; v_gene: TRBV5-1; d_gene: TRBD1; CDR3nt: TGCGCCAGCACTCGGGACAGGGCCCCTAACTATGGCTACACCTTC; CDR3aa: CASTRDRAPNYGYTF
j_gene: TRBJ2-7; abundance: -; v_gene: TRBV6-6; d_gene: -; CDR3nt: TGTGCCAGCAGACCCTCAGCGACCAAGGGTTACGAGCAGTACTTC; CDR3aa: CASRPSATKGYEQYF
j_gene: TRBJ2-6; abundance: -; v_gene: TRBV19; d_gene: TRBD1; CDR3nt: TGTGCCAGTAGTATCGCGGGGACAGGGTCTGGGGCCAACGTCCTGACTTTC; CDR3aa: CASSIAGTGSGANVLTF
j_gene: TRBJ1-2; abundance: -; v_gene: TRBV19; d_gene: -; CDR3nt: TGTGCCAGTAGTCATCAGGGAGCTAACTATGGCTACACCTTC; CDR3aa: CASSHQGANYGYTF